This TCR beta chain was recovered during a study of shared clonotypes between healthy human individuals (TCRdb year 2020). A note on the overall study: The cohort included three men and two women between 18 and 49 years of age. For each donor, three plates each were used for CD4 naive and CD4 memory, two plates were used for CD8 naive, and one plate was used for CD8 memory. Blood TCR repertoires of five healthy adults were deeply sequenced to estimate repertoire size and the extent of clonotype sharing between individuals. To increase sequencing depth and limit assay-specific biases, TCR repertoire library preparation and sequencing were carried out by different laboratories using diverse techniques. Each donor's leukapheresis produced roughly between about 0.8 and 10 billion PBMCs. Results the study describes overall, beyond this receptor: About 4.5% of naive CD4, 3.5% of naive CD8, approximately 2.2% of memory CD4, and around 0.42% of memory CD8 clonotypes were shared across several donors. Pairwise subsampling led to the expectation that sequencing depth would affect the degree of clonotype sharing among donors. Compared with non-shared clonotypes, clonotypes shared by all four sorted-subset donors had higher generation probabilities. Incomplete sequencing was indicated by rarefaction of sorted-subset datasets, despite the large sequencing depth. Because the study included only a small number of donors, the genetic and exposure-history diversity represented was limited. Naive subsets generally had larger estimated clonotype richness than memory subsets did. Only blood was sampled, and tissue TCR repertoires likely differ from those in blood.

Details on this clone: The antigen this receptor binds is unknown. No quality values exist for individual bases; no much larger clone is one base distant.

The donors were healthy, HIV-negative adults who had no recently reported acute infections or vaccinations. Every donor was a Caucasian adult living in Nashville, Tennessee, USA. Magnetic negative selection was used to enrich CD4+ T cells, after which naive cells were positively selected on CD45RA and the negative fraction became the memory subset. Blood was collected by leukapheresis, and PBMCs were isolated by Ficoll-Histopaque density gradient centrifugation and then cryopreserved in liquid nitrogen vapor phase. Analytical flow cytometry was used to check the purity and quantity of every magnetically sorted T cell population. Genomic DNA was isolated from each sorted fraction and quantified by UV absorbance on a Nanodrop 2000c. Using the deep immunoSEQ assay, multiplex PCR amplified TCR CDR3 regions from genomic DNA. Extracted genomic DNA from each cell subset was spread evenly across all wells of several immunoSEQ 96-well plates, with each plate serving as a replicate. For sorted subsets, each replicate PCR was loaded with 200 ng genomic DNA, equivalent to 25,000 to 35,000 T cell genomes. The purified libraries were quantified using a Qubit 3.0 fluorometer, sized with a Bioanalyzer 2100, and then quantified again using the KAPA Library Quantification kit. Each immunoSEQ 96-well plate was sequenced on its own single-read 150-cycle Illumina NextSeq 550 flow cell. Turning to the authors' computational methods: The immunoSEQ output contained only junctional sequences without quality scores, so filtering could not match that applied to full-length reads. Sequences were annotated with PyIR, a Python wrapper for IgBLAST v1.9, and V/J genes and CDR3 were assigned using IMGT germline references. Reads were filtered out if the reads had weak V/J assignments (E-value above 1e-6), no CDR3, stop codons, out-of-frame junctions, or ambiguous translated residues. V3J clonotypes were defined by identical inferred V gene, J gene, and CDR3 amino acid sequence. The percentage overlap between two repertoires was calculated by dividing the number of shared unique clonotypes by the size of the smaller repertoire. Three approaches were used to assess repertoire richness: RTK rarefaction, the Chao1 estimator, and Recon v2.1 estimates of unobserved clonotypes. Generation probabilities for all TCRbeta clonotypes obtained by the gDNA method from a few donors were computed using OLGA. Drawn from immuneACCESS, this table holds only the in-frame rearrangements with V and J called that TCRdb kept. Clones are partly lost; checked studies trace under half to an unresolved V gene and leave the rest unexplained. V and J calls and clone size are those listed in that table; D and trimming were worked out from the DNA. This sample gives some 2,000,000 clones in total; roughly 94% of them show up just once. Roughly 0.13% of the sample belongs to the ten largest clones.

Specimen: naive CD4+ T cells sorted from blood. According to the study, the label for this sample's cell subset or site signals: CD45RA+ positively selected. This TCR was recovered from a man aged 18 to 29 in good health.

The sequenced DNA is TGTGCCAGCAGCTTCCTAGACAGGGCTGTCACCTTC. It translates as CASSFLDRAVTF. The rearranged chain carries TRBV7-9 and TRBJ1-2; 7 junctional bases match TRBD1. V has 3 bases trimmed and J has 13 bases trimmed; junction bases matching no gene number 8. CDR1 and CDR2, per the germline V gene (reference sequence), are SEHNR and FQNEAQ. The CDR3 has 12 amino acids, counting the end cysteine and phenylalanine. The entry retains the CDR3 DNA only, 36 bases that are in frame from base 1.